The 7 T cell receptor beta chains in this list originate from one sample, sequenced in a study of blood T cells in healthy people across ages. A second 7 to 11 cycle PCR used barcoded and J-beta primers. TCRdb re-derived calls from the 5' RACE reads in MiXCR, one entry per CDR3 protein. There are about 1.8 million distinct CDR3 sequences in the sample; around 50% occur only once, and 2% to 2.5% lies in the top ten. The specimen sequenced was blood. The receptors shown here come from a woman in her forties in good health.

V is TRBV4-3 and J is TRBJ2-5, with 7 bases aligning to TRBD2. The germline CDR1 and CDR2 sequences are LGHNA and YSLEER. V shed 2 bases and J 1 base; nucleotides not matched to a gene: 4. The CDR3 covers 15 residues. CDR3 amino acids: CASSQYWEGQETQYF. CDR3 bases: TGCGCCAGCAGCCAATATTGGGAGGGCCAAGAGACCCAGTACTTC.

On this clonotype itself: Sequence at one end of the junction differs from germline and may be a read error. CDR3: CSAGTAYNEEFF. CDR3 bases: TGCAGCGCCGGGACAGCCTACAATGAGGAGTTCTTC. The chain carries TRBV29-1 and TRBJ2-1, with 7 bases matching TRBD1. CDR1 is SQVTM, CDR2 ANQGSEA, per germline. The CDR3 is 12 amino acids.

The rearrangement uses TRBV25-1 and TRBJ2-3; tentatively, D is TRBD1 (6 bases). Germline CDR1 and CDR2: MGHDK and SYGVNS. The V gene lost 5 bases and the J gene lost 3 bases, with 18 bases spanning the gap. This CDR3 is 16 amino acids long. The CDR3 is CASSQTTGIGTDTQYF. The DNA of the CDR3 is TGTGCCAGCAGTCAAACGACAGGTATTGGGACAGATACGCAGTATTTT.

This clonotype was picked up one time. V is TRBV20-1 and J is TRBJ1-4, with D possibly TRBD1 on 5 matching bases. The germline CDR1 and CDR2 sequences are DFQATT and SNEGSKA (reference sequence). The CDR3 is 15 residues long. The V end lost 3 bases, the J end lost 4 bases, and 15 bases lay between the germline ends. The CDR3: CSASVLRGLNEKLFF. The CDR3 coding sequence is TGCAGTGCTAGTGTTCTAAGGGGCCTTAATGAAAAACTGTTTTTT.

The chain combines TRBV6-2 or TRBV6-3 with TRBJ2-1, with no clear D. V was trimmed by 5 bases and J by 7 bases, leaving 6 bases between them. The CDR3 consists of 11 residues. CDR1 MNHEY and CDR2 SVGEGT come from the germline V gene. CDR3 DNA sequence: TGTGCCAGCAGTGGCAAGAATGAGCAGTTCTTC. Translating gives CASSGKNEQFF.

This sequence joins TRBV20-1 and TRBJ2-7, with a tentative D call TRBD1 (6 bases). The DNA matches TRBJ2-5 better at its end, which makes the J call doubtful. The V gene's germline CDR1 is DFQATT and CDR2 SNEGSKA (reference sequence). The CDR3 contains 14 residues. This chain's CDR3 is CSAREPRGGETQYF. CDR3 nucleotide sequence: TGCAGTGCTAGAGAACCCAGGGGTGGGGAGACCCAGTACTTC.

This chain joins TRBV11-2 and TRBJ1-4; tentative D call: TRBD1 (5 bases). With 2 bases removed from V and 3 bases from J, the gap between germline ends came to 10 bases. Germline V gives CDR1 SGHAT, CDR2 FQNNGV. The CDR3 runs 15 residues. CDR3 nucleotides: TGTGCCAGCAGCTTAAGGGGACTCCCTAATGAAAAACTGTTTTTT. This encodes CASSLRGLPNEKLFF.